The 16 T cell receptor beta chains in this list originate from one sample, sequenced in a study of CD8 T cells in Susac syndrome. Reverse transcription of roughly 0.5 to 1 ug RNA was carried out with random hexamers. TCRdb re-called the immunoSEQ multiplex PCR reads with MiXCR, one entry per CDR3 protein. Of about 150,000 distinct CDR3 sequences listed, 95% are singletons. The sample comprised CD4+ T cells from PBMCs. Receptor source: a human donor with multiple sclerosis.

The chain carries TRBV29-1 and TRBJ2-2, with D perhaps TRBD2 (5 bases). The CDR3 is made up of 14 amino acids. Deletions cut 3 bases from V and 7 bases from J, with 15 bases between. Germline CDR1 and CDR2: SQVTM and ANQGSEA. The CDR3 DNA reads TGCAGCGTTGATTTGACCGGGGTCGGCGGGGAGCTGTTTTTT. Protein: CSVDLTGVGGELFF.

The V call is TRBV24-1, the J call TRBJ1-1; D is undetermined. The CDR3 is made up of 15 amino acids. Trimming stripped 3 bases from V and 1 base from J, with 11 bases between. Germline CDR1 is KGHDR and CDR2 is SFDVKD. CDR3 sequence: CATSDPQAGNTEAFF. The DNA of the CDR3 is TGTGCCACCAGTGATCCCCAAGCGGGGAACACTGAAGCTTTCTTT.

The CDR3 region has the DNA TGCAGTGCTGAAAAGGACAGAGACTATGGCTACACCTTC. Amino acid sequence: CSAEKDRDYGYTF. V is TRBV20-1 and J is TRBJ1-2, with a weak D call TRBD1 (6 bases). Germline CDR1 DFQATT, CDR2 SNEGSKA (reference sequence). Between the trimmed V and J ends, which lost 5 bases and 3 bases, there was a span of 13 bases. CDR3 size: 13 residues.

The chain uses TRBV15 and TRBJ2-1; 7 nucleotides align to TRBD2. The CDR3 is 14 amino acids. Germline V gene lookup returns CDR1 LNHNV and CDR2 YYDKDF (reference sequence). Germline trimming cut 1 base from V and 4 bases from J; bases unmatched to any gene: 1. The CDR3 DNA reads as TGTGCCACCAGCAGAGTTAGCGGGTACAATGAGCAGTTCTTC. Its protein product is CATSRVSGYNEQFF.

The genes are TRBV10-3 and TRBJ2-1, with a tentative D call TRBD1 (5 bases). The germline V and J ends were trimmed by 8 bases and 5 bases, with 13 bases remaining between them. This CDR3 has 13 amino acids. Germline values: CDR1 ENHRY, CDR2 SYGVKD. CDR3 coding DNA: TGTGCCATCTCCGTCCAGGGAAACAATGAGCAGTTCTTC. Translating it yields CAISVQGNNEQFF.

The V call is TRBV2, the J call TRBJ2-3, with 8 bases lining up with TRBD2. Germline V gene sequence: CDR1 SNHLY, CDR2 FYNNEI. Germline trimming cut 4 bases from V and 7 bases from J; bases unmatched to any gene: 7. This CDR3 is built from 14 residues. The CDR3 DNA reads TGTGCCAGCAGTGCCGGGGGGGCCTTGCATACGCAGTATTTT. Translation: CASSAGGALHTQYF.

V usage is TRBV6-4 and J usage is TRBJ2-1; 8 bases line up with TRBD2. Germline lookup yields CDR1 MRHNA and CDR2 SNTAGT. The CDR3 is made up of 15 amino acids. After removal of 8 bases from V and 2 bases from J, the junction contained 8 bases not matched to a gene. The CDR3 coding sequence is TGTGCCAGCTCGACGGGACTAGGGACCTACAATGAGCAGTTCTTC. Amino acid sequence: CASSTGLGTYNEQFF.

This chain joins TRBV20-1 and TRBJ2-1; 10 bases fit TRBD2. Germline lookup yields CDR1 DFQATT and CDR2 SNEGSKA (reference sequence). CDR3 size: 15 residues. The V segment lost 0 bases and the J segment 8 bases; nucleotides outside the gene matches: 7. CDR3 sequence (DNA): TGCAGTGCTAGAGATCAGGGGACTAGCGCGCATGAGCAGTTCTTC. It is translated as CSARDQGTSAHEQFF.

The rearrangement joins TRBV20-1 to TRBJ2-5; D is unclear. Trimming left V 2 bases short and J 4 bases short, with 14 bases between. The CDR3 loop spans 14 amino acids. The germline CDR1 and CDR2 sequences are DFQATT and SNEGSKA (reference sequence). CDR3 nucleotide sequence: TGCAGTGCTAGAATTCTCAACCGCCCAGAGACCCAGTACTTC. This gives the protein CSARILNRPETQYF.

The chain recombines TRBV20-1 with TRBJ2-7; D is possibly TRBD2 (6 bases). The V end was cut by 1 base, the J end by 3 bases, with 13 bases between. The CDR3 length is 14 residues. Germline V gene lookup returns CDR1 DFQATT and CDR2 SNEGSKA (reference sequence). The CDR3, as DNA: TGCAGTGCTAGAGCCGGGGGACGGAACTACGAGCAGTACTTC. Encoded protein: CSARAGGRNYEQYF.

V and J are TRBV12-3 or TRBV12-4 and TRBJ2-5, with 8 bases lining up with TRBD2. V was pared by 9 bases and J by 3 bases, with 3 bases of the junction left unmatched. The CDR3 is made up of 12 amino acids. The CDR3 here is CASRGGEETQYF. CDR3 bases: TGTGCCAGTCGGGGGGGCGAAGAGACCCAGTACTTC.

This chain links TRBV11-2 with TRBJ2-1, with 7 bases that match TRBD1. The CDR3 is 15 residues long. J lost 5 bases, V lost 5 bases, and 9 bases had no gene match. The V gene's germline CDR1 is SGHAT and CDR2 FQNNGV. The CDR3 loop reads CASSTVRGLNNEQFF. DNA of the CDR3: TGTGCCAGCAGCACAGTGAGGGGGCTTAACAATGAGCAGTTCTTC.

This sequence joins TRBV9 and TRBJ2-7; no firm D call. Germline CDR1 reads SGDLS; CDR2 reads YYNGEE. V was trimmed by 0 bases and J by 4 bases, leaving 11 bases between them. The CDR3 totals 14 residues. The DNA for the CDR3 is TGTGCCAGCAGCGTAGATGTCCCCCCTTACGAGCAGTACTTC. It encodes CASSVDVPPYEQYF.

This chain links TRBV29-1 with TRBJ2-1; either TRBD1 or TRBD2 may supply D (5 bases each). CDR3 size: 14 residues. Per the germline V gene, CDR1 is SQVTM and CDR2 is ANQGSEA. Trimming stripped 2 bases from V and 4 bases from J, with 12 bases between. The CDR3: CSVESGRTYNEQFF. CDR3 bases: TGCAGCGTTGAATCGGGGCGGACTTACAATGAGCAGTTCTTC.

The chain uses TRBV29-1 and TRBJ1-2; a weak D match, TRBD1 (6 bases). This CDR3 comprises 11 residues. Germline loops: CDR1 SQVTM, CDR2 ANQGSEA. V dropped 7 bases and J dropped 5 bases, with 11 bases sitting between them. The CDR3 is CSGRGAYGYTF. In nucleotides, the CDR3 is TGCAGCGGCCGGGGGGCGTATGGCTACACCTTC. Combining the CDR3 with reference TRBV29-1 and TRBJ1-2 gives the whole variable domain SAVISQKPSRDICQRGTSLTIQCQVDSQVTMMFWYRQQPGQSLTLIATANQGSEATYESGFVIDKFPISRPNLTFSTLTVSNMSPEDSSIYLCSGRGAYGYTFGSGTRLTVV.

The CDR3 loop reads CASSTTGGYSNQPQHF. CDR3 in DNA: TGTGCCAGCAGTACCACAGGGGGGTATAGCAATCAGCCCCAGCATTTT. The chain has TRBV6-6 and TRBJ1-5; TRBD1 aligns across 8 bases. The germline CDR1 and CDR2 sequences are MNHNY and SVGAGI (reference sequence). This CDR3 has 16 residues. V lost 5 bases and J lost 0; bases outside the gene matches: 6.